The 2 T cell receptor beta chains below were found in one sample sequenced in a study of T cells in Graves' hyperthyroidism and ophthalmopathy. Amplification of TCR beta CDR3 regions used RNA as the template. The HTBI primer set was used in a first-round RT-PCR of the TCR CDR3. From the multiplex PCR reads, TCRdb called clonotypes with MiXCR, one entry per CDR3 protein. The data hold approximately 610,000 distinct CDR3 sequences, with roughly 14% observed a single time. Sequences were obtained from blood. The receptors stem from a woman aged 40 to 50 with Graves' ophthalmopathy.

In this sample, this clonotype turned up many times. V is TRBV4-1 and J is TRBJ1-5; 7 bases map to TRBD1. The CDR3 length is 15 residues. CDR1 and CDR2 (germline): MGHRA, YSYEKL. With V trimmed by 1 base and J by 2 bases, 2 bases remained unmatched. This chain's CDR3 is CASSQGDRGNQPQHF. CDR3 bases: TGCGCCAGCAGCCAAGGAGACAGGGGCAATCAGCCCCAGCATTTT.

The CDR3 coding sequence is TGTGCCACCCCGGCCGTCACCGGGGGTTCACCCCTCCACTTT. Its translation: CATPAVTGGSPLHF. The chain links TRBV10-3 to TRBJ1-6, with D perhaps matching TRBD1 (5 bases). This CDR3 has 14 residues. The germline gives CDR1 ENHRY, CDR2 SYGVKD. The V end was cut by 10 bases, the J end by 9 bases, with 19 bases between.